The present T cell receptor (beta chain) was sequenced within a study of shared clonotypes between healthy human individuals (dated by TCRdb to the early 2020s). At the level of the whole study: A couple of women and three men aged 18 to 49 years were included in the cohort. For each donor, three plates each were used for CD4 naive and CD4 memory, two plates were used for CD8 naive, and one plate was used for CD8 memory. Blood TCR repertoires of five healthy adults were deeply sequenced to estimate repertoire size and the extent of clonotype sharing between individuals. To increase sequencing depth and limit assay-specific biases, TCR repertoire library preparation and sequencing were carried out by different laboratories using diverse techniques. Each donor's leukapheresis produced roughly between roughly 0.85 and 9.5 billion PBMCs. Broader findings and caveats from the paper: When a few donors were compared, the shared fraction of clonotypes was around 5% for naive CD4, approximately 3.5% for naive CD8, 2.3% for memory CD4, and 0.35% to 0.5% for memory CD8. Even with the large sequencing depth, rarefaction of the sorted-subset datasets indicated that sequencing was incomplete. Naive subsets generally had larger estimated clonotype richness than memory subsets did. Sampling was restricted to blood, and TCR repertoires in tissues likely differ from the TCR repertoires found in blood. Compared with non-shared clonotypes, clonotypes shared by all four sorted-subset donors had higher generation probabilities. The genetic and exposure-history diversity represented was limited by the small number of donors. Based on pairwise subsampling, the degree of clonotype sharing among donors was expected to be affected by sequencing depth.

V sheds 0 bases and J sheds 3 bases, leaving 10 bases between their ends. The CDR3 numbers 14 residues from cysteine through phenylalanine. The CDR3 DNA has 42 bases and is translated from base 1. CDR1 SGHRS and CDR2 YFSETQ are derived from the germline V gene. Healthy HIV-negative adults with no recently reported acute infections or vaccinations were included as donors. Only Caucasian adults living in Nashville, Tennessee, USA were represented among the donors. CD4+ T cells were enriched by magnetic negative selection; naive cells were then positively selected on CD45RA, and the negative fraction formed the memory subset. After blood collection by leukapheresis, PBMCs were isolated using Ficoll-Histopaque density gradient centrifugation and then cryopreserved in the vapor phase of liquid nitrogen. Analytical flow cytometry was used to check the purity and quantity of every magnetically sorted T cell population. Each sorted fraction had its genomic DNA isolated and then quantified by UV absorbance on a Nanodrop 2000c.

TCR CDR3 regions were amplified from genomic DNA by multiplex PCR using the deep immunoSEQ assay. Genomic DNA extracted from each cell subset was distributed evenly over all wells of several immunoSEQ 96-well plates, and each plate served as one replicate. For sorted subsets, about 200 ng genomic DNA, equal to 30,000 or so T cell genomes, was loaded into each replicate PCR. Purified libraries were measured with a Qubit 3.0 fluorometer, size-checked on a Bioanalyzer 2100, and measured again with the KAPA Library Quantification kit. Every immunoSEQ 96-well plate was sequenced on a dedicated single-read 150-cycle Illumina NextSeq 550 flow cell. The authors' pipeline ran thus. The immunoSEQ output contained only junctional sequences without quality scores, so filtering could not match that applied to full-length reads. Sequences were annotated with PyIR, a Python wrapper for IgBLAST v1.9, and V/J genes and CDR3 were assigned using IMGT germline references. Reads were filtered out if the reads had weak V/J assignments (E-value above 1e-6), no CDR3, stop codons, out-of-frame junctions, or ambiguous translated residues. V3J clonotypes were defined as sequences sharing an identical inferred V gene, J gene, and CDR3 amino acid sequence. Percentage overlap between repertoires was computed as shared unique clonotypes divided by the size of the smaller repertoire. Three approaches were used to assess repertoire richness: RTK rarefaction, the Chao1 estimator, and Recon v2.1 estimates of unobserved clonotypes. Generation probabilities for all TCRbeta clonotypes obtained by the gDNA method from a few donors were computed using OLGA. TCRdb took over this immuneACCESS table, retaining in-frame rearrangements with V and J assigned. Such tables are incomplete; in checked studies, under half of the missing clones stem from an unresolved V gene, and the remainder is unexplained. The V and J calls and clone size are taken from that table; D and trimming were inferred from the DNA. This sample is represented by around 2,000,000 clones; about 95% of them were singletons. The ten largest clones add up to more than 0.1% of the sample.

Note on this clone: Its cognate antigen has yet to be identified. No qualities accompany the bases; no much larger clone lies one base away. The sample has other DNA sequences that encode this CDR3 too.

The specimen was naive CD4+ T cells sorted from blood. In the paper's terms, the cell subset or site label means: CD45RA+ positively selected. The clonotype was recovered from a man in his late teens or twenties in good health. This chain is built from TRBV5-1 and TRBJ2-7; the best D guess is TRBD1, with 5 bases matching. The bases read TGCGCCAGCAGCTTGGTTGGCAGGGACTACGAGCAGTACTTC. Its protein reads: CASSLVGRDYEQYF.